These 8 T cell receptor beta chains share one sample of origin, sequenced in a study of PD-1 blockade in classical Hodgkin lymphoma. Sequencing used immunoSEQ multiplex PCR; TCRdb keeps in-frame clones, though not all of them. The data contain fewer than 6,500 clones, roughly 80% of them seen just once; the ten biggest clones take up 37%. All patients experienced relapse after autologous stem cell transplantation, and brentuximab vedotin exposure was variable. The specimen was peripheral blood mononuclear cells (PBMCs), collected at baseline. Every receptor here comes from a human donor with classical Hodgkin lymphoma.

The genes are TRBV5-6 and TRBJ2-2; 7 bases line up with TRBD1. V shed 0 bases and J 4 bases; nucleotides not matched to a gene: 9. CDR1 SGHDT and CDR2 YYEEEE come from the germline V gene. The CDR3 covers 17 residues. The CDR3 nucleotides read TGTGCCAGCAGCTTGGTTTTTGGGACAGAGATCACCGGGGAGCTGTTTTTT. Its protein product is CASSLVFGTEITGELFF.

The CDR3, as DNA: TGCGCCAGCAGCCAAACAGGGGTAGCCCAGCCCCAGCATTTT. Amino acid sequence: CASSQTGVAQPQHF. This chain connects TRBV4-1 to TRBJ1-5; 7 bases map to TRBD1. V was clipped by 2 bases and J by 7 bases; unmatched bases: 5. In germline, CDR1 is MGHRA, CDR2 YSYEKL. The CDR3 length is 14 residues.

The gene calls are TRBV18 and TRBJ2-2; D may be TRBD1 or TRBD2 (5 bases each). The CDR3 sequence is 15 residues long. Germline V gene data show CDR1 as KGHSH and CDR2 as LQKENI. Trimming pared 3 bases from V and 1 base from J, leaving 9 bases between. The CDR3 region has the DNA TGTGCCAGCTCACCGGGGACCAAGAACACCGGGGAGCTGTTTTTT. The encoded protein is CASSPGTKNTGELFF.

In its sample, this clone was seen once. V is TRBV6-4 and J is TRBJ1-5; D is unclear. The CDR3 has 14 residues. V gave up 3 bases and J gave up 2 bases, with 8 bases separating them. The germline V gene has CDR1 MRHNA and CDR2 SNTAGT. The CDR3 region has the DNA TGTGCCAGCAGTGAAAGCGGTGGCAATCAGCCCCAGCATTTT. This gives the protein CASSESGGNQPQHF.

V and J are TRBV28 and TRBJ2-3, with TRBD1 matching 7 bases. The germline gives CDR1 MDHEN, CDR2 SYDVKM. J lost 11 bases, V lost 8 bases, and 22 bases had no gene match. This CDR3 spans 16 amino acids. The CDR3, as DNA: TGTGCCAGCCAACAGGGGAACTTCGCCGACCGCGAGGGGCAGTATTTT. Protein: CASQQGNFADREGQYF.

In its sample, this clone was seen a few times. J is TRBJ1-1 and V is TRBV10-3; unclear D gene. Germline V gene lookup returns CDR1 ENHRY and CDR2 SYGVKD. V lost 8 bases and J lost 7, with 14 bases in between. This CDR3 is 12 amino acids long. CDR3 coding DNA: TGTGCCATCGCCGGTGATTTGGTTGAAGCTTTCTTT. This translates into CAIAGDLVEAFF.

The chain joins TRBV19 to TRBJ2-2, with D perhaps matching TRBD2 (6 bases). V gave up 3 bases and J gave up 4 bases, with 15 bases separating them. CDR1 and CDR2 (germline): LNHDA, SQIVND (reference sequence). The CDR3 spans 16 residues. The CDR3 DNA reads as TGTGCCAGTAGTATTGAGGCGGGAAGAATCACCGGGGAGCTGTTTTTT. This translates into CASSIEAGRITGELFF.

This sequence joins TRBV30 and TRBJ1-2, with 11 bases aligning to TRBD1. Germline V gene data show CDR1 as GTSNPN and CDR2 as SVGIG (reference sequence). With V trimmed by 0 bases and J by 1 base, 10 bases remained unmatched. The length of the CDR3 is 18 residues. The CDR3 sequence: CAWSVDWTGGAGNYGYTF. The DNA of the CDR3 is TGTGCCTGGAGTGTAGATTGGACAGGGGGCGCGGGTAACTATGGCTACACCTTC.